Listed below are T cell receptor beta chains from one sample, sequenced in a study of shared clonotypes between healthy human individuals. Clones were sequenced by immunoSEQ multiplex PCR, and TCRdb holds only the in-frame ones, with some missing. This table has about 2 million clones, about 95% appearing once. The source material was naive CD8+ T cells sorted from blood. These receptors were collected from a man between 18 and 29 years old in good health. Both conserved end residues are part of each CDR3. D genes are given only for firm matches. Not every row has a clone size; where given, it reads once, few, many or a size class.

v_gene,j_gene,abundance,d_gene,CDR3nt,CDR3aa
TRBV20-1,TRBJ2-5,-,-,TGCAGTGCTAGAGATATCGGGACCCAGTACTTC,CSARDIGTQYF
TRBV6-1,TRBJ2-7,-,TRBD1,TGTGCCAGCGCCGGGACAGGGGTATGGTACGAGCAGTACTTC,CASAGTGVWYEQYF
TRBV5-1,TRBJ2-1,-,TRBD2,TGCGCCAGCAGCCCGGGACTAGCGGGGGGGCAGCCTCAGTTCTTC,CASSPGLAGGQPQFF
TRBV11-2,TRBJ2-7,-,-,TGTGCCAGCAGCTTAGTCCTCTACGAGCAGTACTTC,CASSLVLYEQYF
TRBV19,TRBJ1-6,-,TRBD1,TGTGCCAGTAGTATCGACAGGGAGTCACCCCTCCACTTT,CASSIDRESPLHF
TRBV7-2,TRBJ2-7,-,TRBD2,TGTGCCAGCACCCACAGCGGGGGTAGCTCCTACGAGCAGTACTTC,CASTHSGGSSYEQYF
TRBV9,TRBJ2-1,-,-,TGTGCCAGCAGCGGAGGGGTCCCCAGTACCGATGAGCAGTTCTTC,CASSGGVPSTDEQFF
TRBV7-9,TRBJ1-2,few,-,TGTGCCAGCAGCGAACACGGCACCTATGGCTACACCTTC,CASSEHGTYGYTF
TRBV29-1,TRBJ1-1,-,-,TGCAGCGTTGAAGATATGACAGGAGCTTTCTTT,CSVEDMTGAFF
TRBV6-5,TRBJ2-1,-,-,TGTGCCAGCAGTTCCCGGGACCTTACCTACAATGAGCAGTTCTTC,CASSSRDLTYNEQFF
TRBV7-9,TRBJ1-6,few,-,TGTGCCAGCAGCCTCCGGGACGGATATTCACCCCTCCACTTT,CASSLRDGYSPLHF
TRBV4-1,TRBJ2-3,-,TRBD2,TGCGCCAGCAGCCCTTCGGAGGCGGGGGTGCGGAGAGATACGCAGTATTTT,CASSPSEAGVRRDTQYF
TRBV5-6,TRBJ2-1,-,TRBD2,TGTGCCAGCAGCTGGGGGACTAGCGGGAAGGATGAGCAGTTCTTC,CASSWGTSGKDEQFF
TRBV6-6,TRBJ1-4,-,TRBD1,TGTGCCAGCAGTGGACAGGGTACTAATGAAAAACTGTTTTTT,CASSGQGTNEKLFF
TRBV7-9,TRBJ2-7,once,TRBD2,TGTGCCAGCAGCTCCCCTAGCGGGGGGAGCTCCTACGAGCAGTACTTC,CASSSPSGGSSYEQYF
TRBV7-2,TRBJ2-7,-,TRBD2,TGTGCCAGCAGCCAGGGACTAGCGGGAGTCTCCAGCTCCTACGAGCAGTACTTC,CASSQGLAGVSSSYEQYF
TRBV30,TRBJ2-1,few,-,TGTGCCTGGAGTGGCCCGACAGAGCAGTTCTTC,CAWSGPTEQFF
TRBV12-5,TRBJ2-1,-,-,TGTGCTAGTGGTCCCTGGGATGAGCAGTTCTTC,CASGPWDEQFF
TRBV2,TRBJ2-7,-,-,TGTGCCAGCAGGCCCGGCGTAGACTACGAGCAGTACTTC,CASRPGVDYEQYF
TRBV28,TRBJ2-7,-,-,TGTGCCAGCAGTTTAGCAGTCGCCGCCTACGAGCAGTACTTC,CASSLAVAAYEQYF
TRBV18,TRBJ1-1,-,TRBD1,TGTGCCAGCTCACCTTCCCGACAGGGGACGAACACTGAAGCTTTCTTT,CASSPSRQGTNTEAFF
TRBV4-3,TRBJ1-2,-,-,TGCGCCAGCAGCCCGGACAATGTGATTGATGGCTACACCTTC,CASSPDNVIDGYTF
TRBV7-9,TRBJ2-1,-,TRBD2,TGTGCCAGCAGCTCGGGACTAGCGGGAGCTCAAGAGCAGTTCTTC,CASSSGLAGAQEQFF
TRBV9,TRBJ2-7,-,-,TGTGCCAGCAGTCCCCAGGGCCTCTACGAGCAGTACTTC,CASSPQGLYEQYF
TRBV7-9,TRBJ2-5,-,-,TGTGCCAGCAGTAATCCGCTGCACCAAGAGACCCAGTACTTC,CASSNPLHQETQYF
TRBV13,TRBJ1-2,-,TRBD1,TGTGCCAGCAGCCCCAGCCAGGGGGTATATGGCTACACCTTC,CASSPSQGVYGYTF
TRBV14,TRBJ1-1,once,-,TGTGCCAGCAGCCAAGGGCGGGGGGCTATGAACACTGAAGCTTTCTTT,CASSQGRGAMNTEAFF
TRBV18,TRBJ2-2,-,-,TGTGCCAGCTCACCAAGTCGGCCGGGACGACTGAACACCGGGGAGCTGTTTTTT,CASSPSRPGRLNTGELFF
TRBV19,TRBJ2-1,once,TRBD2,TGTGCCAGTAGTATAGGCGGGAGGACATACAATGAGCAGTTCTTC,CASSIGGRTYNEQFF
TRBV4-1,TRBJ2-3,-,-,TGCGCCAGCAGCCAAATGAGTGGGACCAGCACAGATACGCAGTATTTT,CASSQMSGTSTDTQYF
TRBV7-9,TRBJ1-2,once,TRBD1,TGTGCCAGCAGCTTCGGACAGGGGGACGGCTACACCTTC,CASSFGQGDGYTF
TRBV11-2,TRBJ2-7,once,-,TGTGCCAGCAGCTTAGGTGGCTCCAACTACGAGCAGTACTTC,CASSLGGSNYEQYF
TRBV2,TRBJ2-3,once,-,TGTGCCAGCACCCGACTAAACCCCGAGGATACGCAGTATTTT,CASTRLNPEDTQYF
TRBV5-1,TRBJ1-2,-,-,TGCGCCAGCAGCTTGGAGGCACTTAACTATGGCTACACCTTC,CASSLEALNYGYTF
TRBV6-5,TRBJ2-3,-,-,TGTGCCAGCAGTTACTATCCAGGGCCAGATACGCAGTATTTT,CASSYYPGPDTQYF
TRBV2,TRBJ2-3,-,TRBD2,TGTGCCAGCGGGGGACTAGCGGGGGGAGATACGCAGTATTTT,CASGGLAGGDTQYF
TRBV7-9,TRBJ1-4,-,-,TGTGCCAGCAGCTTAACGGGGGCAACTAATGAAAAACTGTTTTTT,CASSLTGATNEKLFF
TRBV30,TRBJ2-1,-,TRBD1,TGTGCCTCCTCGGACAGGGGGTCTTACAATGAGCAGTTCTTC,CASSDRGSYNEQFF
TRBV30,TRBJ1-4,-,-,TGTGCCTGGAGTGGAGACAGTAATGAAAAACTGTTTTTT,CAWSGDSNEKLFF
TRBV7-2,TRBJ1-1,-,-,TGTGCCAGCAGGGGACTCGGGACGAACACTGAAGCTTTCTTT,CASRGLGTNTEAFF
TRBV13,TRBJ1-2,-,TRBD1,TGTGCCAGCAGCATCGGGACAGGGGGCTACTATGGCTACACCTTC,CASSIGTGGYYGYTF
TRBV6-5,TRBJ2-7,-,-,TGTGCCAGCAGCCTTGGGTGGGGCTACGAGCAGTACTTC,CASSLGWGYEQYF
TRBV9,TRBJ1-6,-,TRBD1,TGTGCCAGCAGCAGGGGACAGTCAAATTCACCCCTCCACTTT,CASSRGQSNSPLHF
TRBV23-1,TRBJ1-2,-,-,TGCGCCAGCAGTCAACCTCGTCGCTATGGCTACACCTTC,CASSQPRRYGYTF
TRBV10-3,TRBJ1-2,-,-,TGTGCCATCAGTGGCTCTTACACAGATCCCGGCTACACCTTC,CAISGSYTDPGYTF
TRBV2,TRBJ2-7,-,-,TGTGCCAGCATAAAACGGGGGTATGGCGAGCAGTACTTC,CASIKRGYGEQYF
TRBV13,TRBJ2-3,-,-,TGTGCCAGCAGCTTTGTCGGGGGTGGGCTAGATACGCAGTATTTT,CASSFVGGGLDTQYF
TRBV29-1,TRBJ2-1,-,TRBD2,TGCAGCGTAGTCCCGGGACTAGCGAGCGGTGATGAGCAGTTCTTC,CSVVPGLASGDEQFF
TRBV6-5,TRBJ2-5,-,-,TGTGCCAGCAGTTACTCGGGCGCGGGGGAGACCCAGTACTTC,CASSYSGAGETQYF
TRBV2,TRBJ2-5,once,-,TGTGCCAGCAGTGATCTAGGACACGAGACCCAGTACTTC,CASSDLGHETQYF
TRBV11-2,TRBJ2-3,-,TRBD2,TGTGCCAGCAGCCTAGCGGCTAGCACAGATACGCAGTATTTT,CASSLAASTDTQYF
TRBV27,TRBJ2-6,-,-,TGTGCCAGCAGTCTCAACTCTGGGGCCAACGTCCTGACTTTC,CASSLNSGANVLTF